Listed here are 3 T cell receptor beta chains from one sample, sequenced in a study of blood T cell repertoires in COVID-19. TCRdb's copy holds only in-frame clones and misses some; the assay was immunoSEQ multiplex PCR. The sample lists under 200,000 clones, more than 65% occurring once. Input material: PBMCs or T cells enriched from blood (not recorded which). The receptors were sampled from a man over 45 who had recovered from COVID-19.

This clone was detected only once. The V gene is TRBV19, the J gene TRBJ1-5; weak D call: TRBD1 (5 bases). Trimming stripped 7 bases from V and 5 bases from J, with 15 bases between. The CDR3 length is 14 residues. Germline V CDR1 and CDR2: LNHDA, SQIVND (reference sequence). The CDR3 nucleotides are TGTGCCAGTAATCAAGCAGGGCGAGATCAGCCCCAGCATTTT. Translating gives CASNQAGRDQPQHF.

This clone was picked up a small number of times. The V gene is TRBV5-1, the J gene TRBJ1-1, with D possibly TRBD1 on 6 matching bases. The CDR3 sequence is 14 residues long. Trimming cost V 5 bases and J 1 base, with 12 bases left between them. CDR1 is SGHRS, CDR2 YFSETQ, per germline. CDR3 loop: CASRSQGGNTEAFF. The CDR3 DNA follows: TGCGCCAGCAGGTCACAGGGTGGGAACACTGAAGCTTTCTTT.

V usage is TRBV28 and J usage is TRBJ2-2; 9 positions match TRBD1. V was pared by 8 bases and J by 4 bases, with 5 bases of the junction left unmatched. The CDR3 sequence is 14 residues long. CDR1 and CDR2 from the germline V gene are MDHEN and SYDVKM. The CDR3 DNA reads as TGTGCCAGCCTGACAGGGGGAGGCACCGGGGAGCTGTTTTTT. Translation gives CASLTGGGTGELFF.